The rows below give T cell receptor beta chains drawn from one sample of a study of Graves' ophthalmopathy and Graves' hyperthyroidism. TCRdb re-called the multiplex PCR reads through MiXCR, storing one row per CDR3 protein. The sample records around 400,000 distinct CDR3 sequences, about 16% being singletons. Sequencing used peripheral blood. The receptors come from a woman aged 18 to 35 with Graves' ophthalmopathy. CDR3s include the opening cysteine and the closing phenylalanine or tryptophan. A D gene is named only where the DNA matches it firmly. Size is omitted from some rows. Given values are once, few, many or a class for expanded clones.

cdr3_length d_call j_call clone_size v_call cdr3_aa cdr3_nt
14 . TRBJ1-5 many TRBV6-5 CASRGQGRNQPQHF TGTGCCAGCAGAGGCCAGGGGCGCAATCAGCCCCAGCATTTT
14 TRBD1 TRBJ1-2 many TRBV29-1 CSVDQPGQFYGYTF TGCAGCGTGGACCAACCGGGACAGTTCTATGGCTACACCTTC
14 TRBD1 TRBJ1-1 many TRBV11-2 CASSVQGVSTEAFF TGTGCCAGCAGCGTTCAGGGGGTGAGCACTGAAGCTTTCTTT
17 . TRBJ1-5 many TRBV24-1 CATSDHTGRGWDQPQHF TGTGCCACCAGTGATCACACAGGGAGAGGTTGGGATCAGCCCCAGCATTTT
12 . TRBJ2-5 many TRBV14 CASSQTAGPQYF TGTGCCAGCAGCCAAACCGCCGGGCCCCAGTACTTC
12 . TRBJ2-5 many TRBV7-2 CASSPTQETQYF TGTGCCAGCAGCCCCACACAGGAGACCCAGTACTTC
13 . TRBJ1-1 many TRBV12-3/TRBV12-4 CASSFGGGIEAFF TGTGCCAGCAGTTTCGGTGGCGGGATTGAAGCTTTCTTT
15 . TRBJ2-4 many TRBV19 CASRAGRSNKNIQYF TGTGCCAGTAGGGCAGGGAGGTCCAACAAAAACATTCAGTACTTC
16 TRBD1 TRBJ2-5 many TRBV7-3 CASSLGDSRPQETQYF TGTGCCAGCAGCTTAGGGGACAGTCGCCCCCAAGAGACCCAGTACTTC
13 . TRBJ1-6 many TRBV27 CASKGRENSPLHF TGTGCCAGCAAAGGCAGGGAGAACTCACCCCTCCACTTT
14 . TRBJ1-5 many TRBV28 CASTLNGWGQPQHF TGTGCCAGCACCCTGAATGGTTGGGGTCAGCCCCAGCATTTT
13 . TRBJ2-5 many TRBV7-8 CASSARALGTQYF TGTGCCAGCAGCGCCCGGGCGCTGGGGACCCAGTACTTC
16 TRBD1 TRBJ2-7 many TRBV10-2 CASSAVPGTDSYEQYF TGCGCCAGCAGCGCCGTCCCCGGGACAGACTCCTACGAGCAGTACTTC
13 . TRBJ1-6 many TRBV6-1 CASSPRPNSPLHF TGTGCCAGCAGTCCCCGGCCTAATTCACCCCTCCACTTT
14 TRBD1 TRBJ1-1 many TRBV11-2 CASSRGTANTEAFF TGTGCCAGTAGTAGGGGGACAGCGAACACTGAAGCTTTCTTT
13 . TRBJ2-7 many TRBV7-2 CASSSPSSYEQYF TGTGCCAGCAGCTCTCCGAGCTCCTACGAGCAGTACTTC
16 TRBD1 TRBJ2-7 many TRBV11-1 CASSFLEVQGAYEQYF TGTGCCAGCAGCTTCCTAGAAGTACAGGGGGCCTACGAGCAGTACTTC
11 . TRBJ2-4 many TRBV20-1 CSAYQLPGFYF TGCAGTGCTTACCAATTACCGGGGTTCTACTTC
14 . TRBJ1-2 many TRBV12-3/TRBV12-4 CASSFGSKVPGYTF TGTGCCAGCAGTTTCGGCTCGAAGGTTCCTGGCTACACCTTC
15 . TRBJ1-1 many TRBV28 CASSLPDRGDTEAFF TGTGCCAGCAGTTTACCGGACAGAGGGGACACTGAAGCTTTCTTT
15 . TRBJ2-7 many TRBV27 CASSLSGASYYEQYF TGTGCCAGCAGTTTATCGGGCGCTTCATACTACGAGCAGTACTTC
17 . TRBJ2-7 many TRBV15 CATSRARDFPTFYEQYF TGTGCCACCAGCAGAGCCCGGGACTTCCCCACATTCTACGAGCAGTACTTC
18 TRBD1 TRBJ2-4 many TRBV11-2 CASSYTKGAGGGKNIQYF TGTGCCAGCAGCTATACTAAGGGGGCAGGGGGTGGCAAAAACATTCAGTACTTC
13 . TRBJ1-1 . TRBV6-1 CASNEGMNTEAFF TGTGCCAGCAATGAGGGTATGAACACTGAAGCTTTCTTT
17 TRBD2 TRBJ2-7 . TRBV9 CASSAGLAGAPGYEQYF TGTGCCAGCAGCGCGGGACTAGCGGGAGCCCCGGGGTACGAGCAGTACTTC
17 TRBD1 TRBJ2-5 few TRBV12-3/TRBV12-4 CASSEGTGTTNQETQYF TGTGCCAGCAGTGAGGGGACAGGGACTACGAACCAAGAGACCCAGTACTTC
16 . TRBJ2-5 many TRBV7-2 CASSLARSLGEETQYF TGTGCCAGCAGCTTAGCGAGGTCACTAGGGGAGGAGACCCAGTACTTC
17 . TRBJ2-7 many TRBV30 CAWPREVGSALSYEQYF TGTGCCTGGCCCCGAGAGGTCGGGAGTGCCCTCTCCTACGAGCAGTACTTC
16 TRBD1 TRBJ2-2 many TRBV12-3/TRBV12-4 CASTRPGQGNIGELFF TGTGCCAGCACCCGACCGGGACAGGGTAATATTGGGGAGCTGTTTTTT
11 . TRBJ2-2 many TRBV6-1 CASTLTGELFF TGTGCCAGCACCTTAACCGGGGAGCTGTTTTTT
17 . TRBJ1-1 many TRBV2 CASKFKDFTPEHTEAFF TGTGCCAGCAAGTTCAAGGATTTCACTCCAGAACACACTGAAGCTTTCTTT
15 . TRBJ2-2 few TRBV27 CASSLGPGNTGELFF TGTGCCAGCAGTTTAGGGCCCGGGAACACCGGGGAGCTGTTTTTT